This T cell receptor beta chain was identified during a study of T cells in Graves' hyperthyroidism and ophthalmopathy. General study results and limits: Among clonotypes expanded in thyroid above 0.001, most were also found in blood.

This clonotype was detected a few times. The target antigen is unknown. Amplification of TCR beta CDR3 regions used RNA as the template. HTBI primers were employed in a first-round RT-PCR of the TCR CDR3. MiXCR, run by TCRdb on the multiplex PCR reads, gives a single entry per CDR3 protein. Counted here are around 700,000 distinct CDR3 sequences, just over 35% occurring once; the ten biggest clones make up roughly 31%. Germline-derived CDR1 and CDR2 are SQVTM and ANQGSEA. This CDR3 has 11 amino acids. V was pared by 6 bases and J by 12 bases, with 17 bases between. Disease duration under 2 months; hyperthyroidism patients were aged 18 to 65. Each 10 ml fresh peripheral blood draw supplied the PBMCs.

The chain couples TRBV29-1 to TRBJ1-1; no definite D call. This clonotype was obtained from a middle-aged woman with Graves' hyperthyroidism. The source material was blood. CDR3 coding DNA: TGCAGCGTCCTTAAACTCGGGGAGTCTTTCTTT. Its protein is CSVLKLGESFF.